These 31 T cell receptor beta chains originate from one sample sequenced in a study of blood T cells in healthy people across ages (dated by TCRdb to between 2015 and 2017). To prepare the library, 5' RACE was applied. Sequencer: Illumina HiSeq 2500. A second PCR of roughly 7 to 11 cycles was performed with a sample-barcoded 5' primer and a J-beta primer mix. TCRdb reprocessing: public reads trimmed at Q25 with fastp, clones called with MiXCR, in-frame beta chains kept. Rows are unified per CDR3 protein, each entry keeping the most common DNA and genes. The sample profile shows 790,000 or so distinct CDR3 sequences; around half of them were found once. The ten largest clones add up to around 18% of the sample. The sample was blood. The receptors shown here come from a man older than 75 in good health.

The chain recombines TRBV15 with TRBJ2-7, with 8 bases that match TRBD2. This CDR3 is built from 13 residues. Germline assignment: CDR1 LNHNV and CDR2 YYDKDF (reference sequence). Germline trimming cut 0 bases from V and 7 bases from J; bases unmatched to any gene: 2. CDR3 residues: CATSRDTGGEQYF. CDR3 DNA: TGTGCCACCAGCAGAGATACGGGGGGGGAGCAGTACTTC.

V and J are TRBV9 and TRBJ2-1, with 7 bases that match TRBD2. V dropped 0 bases and J dropped 4; count of bases not matched to a gene: 7. The germline gives CDR1 SGDLS, CDR2 YYNGEE. The CDR3 totals 16 residues. DNA of the CDR3: TGTGCCAGCAGCGTAGATCCGGGAGGCCAGTACAATGAGCAGTTCTTC. The encoded protein is CASSVDPGGQYNEQFF.

The chain recombines TRBV30 with TRBJ2-7; 7 nucleotides align to TRBD1. Germline values: CDR1 GTSNPN, CDR2 SVGIG (reference sequence). The CDR3 is 13 residues long. V was clipped by 1 base and J by 7 bases; unmatched bases: 7. The CDR3 DNA reads TGTGCCTGGAGTGCCCTACAGGGGTATGAGCAGTACTTC. Translation: CAWSALQGYEQYF.

The chain employs TRBV3-1 and TRBJ2-7; TRBD2 aligns across 11 bases. The CDR3 length is 15 residues. The germline CDR1 and CDR2 sequences are LGHDT and YNNKEL (reference sequence). Losses at the gene ends were 5 bases for V and 3 bases for J; bases not matched to a gene: 6. The CDR3 bases are TGTGCCAGCAGCGTAGGGACTAGCGGTAACTACGAGCAGTACTTC. Translation: CASSVGTSGNYEQYF.

This clonotype was seen more than once but under ten times. This chain uses TRBV6-1 with TRBJ2-1, with a weak D call TRBD2 (6 bases). This CDR3 contains 15 residues. V lost 2 bases, J lost 5 bases, and 13 bases lay in between. Germline V gene data show CDR1 as MNHNS and CDR2 as SASEGT. The CDR3: CASSELGLPNNEQFF. CDR3 coding DNA: TGTGCCAGCAGTGAATTGGGACTGCCCAACAATGAGCAGTTCTTC.

This clonotype occurred many times. The chain employs TRBV5-1 and TRBJ2-5; 8 positions match TRBD1. Trimming cost V 4 bases and J 5 bases; bases outside gene matches: 7. CDR1 and CDR2 from the germline V gene are SGHRS and YFSETQ. This CDR3 has 14 residues. CDR3 sequence: CASSQTTGVETQYF. CDR3 coding DNA: TGCGCCAGCAGCCAGACGACAGGGGTGGAGACCCAGTACTTC.

The chain carries TRBV14 and TRBJ2-5; 9 bases agree with TRBD1. The end of the DNA is better explained by TRBJ2-7, so the J call may be wrong. Germline V gene lookup returns CDR1 SGHDN and CDR2 FVKESK. This CDR3 is 15 amino acids long. The CDR3 bases are TGTGCCAGCAGCCACGGGACAGGGAATGACTACGAGCAGTACTTC. It is translated as CASSHGTGNDYEQYF.

Remarks on this clonotype: A read error may be the cause here, since a much bigger clone is one base away. The chain couples TRBV28 to TRBJ1-2, with 8 bases matching TRBD1. Trimming at V came to 6 bases and at J to 4 bases, leaving 7 bases not matched to a gene. Germline V gene data show CDR1 as MDHEN and CDR2 as SYDVKM. The CDR3 has 14 residues. This chain's CDR3 is CASSQTGEGYGYTF. The CDR3 DNA follows: TGTGCCAGCAGCCAGACAGGGGAAGGCTATGGCTACACCTTC.

The chain joins TRBV4-3 to TRBJ2-5, with unresolved D. Germline CDR1 reads LGHNA; CDR2 reads YSLEER. V was cut by 4 bases and J by 5 bases, with 14 bases left in between. This CDR3 comprises 14 residues. CDR3 amino acids: CASSLRLGPETQYF. The CDR3 DNA reads TGCGCCAGCAGCCTCCGTTTGGGTCCCGAGACCCAGTACTTC.

About this clonotype: A read error may be the cause here, since a much bigger clone is one base away. This chain connects TRBV20-1 to TRBJ2-3; 14 nucleotides agree with TRBD2. Germline values: CDR1 DFQATT, CDR2 SNEGSKA (reference sequence). There are 15 residues in the CDR3. J lost 9 bases, V lost 3 bases, and 8 bases had no gene match. The CDR3 nucleotides are TGCAGTGCTAGCGGGACTAGCGGGAGTTTAGAGACGCAGTATTTT. This translates into CSASGTSGSLETQYF.

This clonotype was counted once. A read error is possible here, since a much larger clone lies one base away. The chain couples TRBV7-2 to TRBJ2-5; D not resolved. This CDR3 contains 14 residues. Germline CDR1 reads SGHTA; CDR2 reads FQGNSA. The CDR3 DNA reads as TGTGCCCGCAGCCCCCGGCTGGGTAAAGAGACCCAGTACTTC. Protein: CARSPRLGKETQYF.

The CDR3 loop is CSARQGHDETQYF. DNA of the CDR3: TGCAGTGCTCGCCAAGGACACGATGAGACCCAGTACTTC. The chain has TRBV20-1 and TRBJ2-7; TRBD1 is a possible D gene (5 bases). The end of the DNA is better explained by TRBJ2-5, so the J call may be wrong. The CDR3 totals 13 residues. Germline V gives CDR1 DFQATT, CDR2 SNEGSKA (reference sequence).

This clonotype has more than one count but fewer than ten. CDR3 sequence: CAISVGLAGGQETQYF. The CDR3 coding sequence is TGTGCCATCAGTGTCGGACTAGCAGGGGGGCAAGAGACCCAGTACTTC. The chain carries TRBV10-3 and TRBJ2-5, with D possibly TRBD2 on 8 matching bases. V lost 4 bases and J 2 bases, leaving 17 bases between the germline ends. This CDR3 contains 16 residues. The V gene's germline CDR1 is ENHRY and CDR2 SYGVKD.

The chain uses TRBV20-1 and TRBJ2-1; perhaps TRBD2 as D (6 bases). Germline V gene lookup returns CDR1 DFQATT and CDR2 SNEGSKA (reference sequence). Trimming removed 3 bases from V and 6 bases from J, with 12 bases in between. The CDR3 length is 13 residues. The CDR3 coding sequence is TGCAGTGCTAGGCTCCGGGACTTCAATGAGCAGTTCTTC. Amino acids: CSARLRDFNEQFF.

The chain joins TRBV20-1 to TRBJ2-7; D gene unclear. The germline V and J ends were trimmed by 5 bases and 4 bases, with 15 bases remaining between them. Germline lookup yields CDR1 DFQATT and CDR2 SNEGSKA (reference sequence). The CDR3 runs 13 residues. Here the CDR3 reads CSADGPRLYEQYF. In DNA, the CDR3 is TGCAGTGCTGACGGTCCCCGTCTTTACGAGCAGTACTTC.

This clonotype was picked up one time. The chain combines TRBV20-1 with TRBJ1-2; perhaps TRBD1 as D (5 bases). The CDR3 contains 12 residues. Germline lookup yields CDR1 DFQATT and CDR2 SNEGSKA (reference sequence). Trimming took 6 bases from V and 3 from J, leaving 11 bases between them. As DNA, the CDR3 is TGCAGTGCAAGGCGGGGGGACTATGGCTACACCTTC. Protein sequence: CSARRGDYGYTF.

This clonotype appeared a few times. The V call is TRBV2, the J call TRBJ2-7, with a possible D match to TRBD1 (5 bases). V lost 7 bases, J lost 4 bases, and 14 bases lay in between. This CDR3 spans 13 amino acids. Germline loops: CDR1 SNHLY, CDR2 FYNNEI. The CDR3 DNA is TGTGCCAGCAATTCAGGGAATAGATACGAGCAGTACTTC. Translating gives CASNSGNRYEQYF.

Details on this clonotype: A much larger clone sits a single nucleotide away, making a read error possible. This rearrangement joins TRBV9 to TRBJ2-5; D perhaps matches TRBD1 (5 bases). The end of the DNA is better explained by TRBJ2-1, so the J call may be wrong. Germline CDR1 and CDR2: SGDLS and YYNGEE. The CDR3 runs 14 residues. CDR3 residues: CASSVRAGEETQFF. CDR3 bases: TGTGCCAGCAGCGTCAGGGCAGGCGAAGAGACCCAGTTCTTC.

Turning to this clonotype: An end of the junction does not agree with germline; a read error may underlie this. This chain links TRBV5-1 with TRBJ2-3, with 10 bases matching TRBD2. The germline gives CDR1 SGHRS, CDR2 YFSETQ. The CDR3 runs to 17 residues. This CDR3 reads CTSSLARIAGGLDTQYF. The CDR3 nucleotides read TGCACCAGCAGCTTGGCCAGGATAGCGGGAGGCTTGGATACGCAGTATTTT. Supplemented by reference TRBV5-1 and TRBJ2-3, the full variable domain reads KAGVTQTPRYLIKTRGQQVTLSCSPISGHRSVSWYQQTPGQGLQFLFEYFSETQRNKGNFPGRFSGRQFSNSRSEMNVSTLELGDSALYLCTSSLARIAGGLDTQYFGPGTRLTVL.

This chain links TRBV2 with TRBJ2-5; 8 nucleotides match TRBD2. The DNA end lines up better with TRBJ2-7; the J call may be wrong. This CDR3 comprises 15 residues. CDR1 and CDR2 from the germline V gene are SNHLY and FYNNEI. The CDR3 region is CASRFSGNNPLEQYF. The CDR3 DNA reads TGTGCCAGCAGATTTAGCGGGAACAACCCCCTCGAGCAGTACTTC.

This clonotype was observed many times. The chain recombines TRBV20-1 with TRBJ2-5; TRBD2 agrees at 14 bases. The trim removed 4 bases at V and 11 bases at J, leaving 21 bases unmatched. The CDR3 extends over 18 amino acids. The germline V gene has CDR1 DFQATT and CDR2 SNEGSKA (reference sequence). CDR3 bases: TGCAGTGCTACACCGGGACTAGCGGGAGAAGGGGGTTGGGGTGAGCAGTACTTC. This translates into CSATPGLAGEGGWGEQYF.

This clonotype was seen only once. The chain combines TRBV29-1 with TRBJ2-5, with 10 bases lining up with TRBD2. V trimming: 2 bases; J trimming: 11 bases; junction bases outside the gene matches: 14. The CDR3 loop spans 15 amino acids. Germline V gene sequence: CDR1 SQVTM, CDR2 ANQGSEA. This chain's CDR3 is CSVESGRANYDEQYF. CDR3 nucleotide sequence: TGCAGCGTTGAAAGCGGGAGGGCTAACTACGATGAGCAGTACTTC.

The chain recombines TRBV29-1 with TRBJ2-3; D remains ambiguous. The length of the CDR3 is 15 residues. V was trimmed by 4 bases and J by 1 base, leaving 15 bases between them. Germline assignment: CDR1 SQVTM and CDR2 ANQGSEA. CDR3 nucleotide sequence: TGCAGCGTTGGGGGTCCAGTGAGCGGCACAGATACGCAGTATTTT. This translates into CSVGGPVSGTDTQYF.

The gene calls are TRBV7-2 and TRBJ2-1; weak D call: TRBD2 (5 bases). Trimming stripped 1 base from V and 9 bases from J, with 16 bases between. Germline loops: CDR1 SGHTA, CDR2 FQGNSA. This CDR3 is 15 amino acids long. The CDR3 reads CASSLGATSVAEQFF. CDR3 in DNA: TGTGCCAGCAGCTTAGGGGCCACTAGTGTTGCTGAGCAGTTCTTC.

The chain is built from TRBV4-1 and TRBJ1-1; no firm D call. V lost 0 bases to trimming and J lost 3 bases, with 14 bases between them. CDR1 and CDR2 from the germline V gene are MGHRA and YSYEKL. The CDR3 loop spans 16 amino acids. The CDR3 protein is CASSQDSPGSYTEAFF. The CDR3 nucleotides are TGCGCCAGCAGCCAAGATTCGCCAGGCTCGTACACTGAAGCTTTCTTT.

The table lists this clonotype with a few counts. The chain has TRBV20-1 and TRBJ2-7, with TRBD2 matching over 7 bases. From germline, CDR1 is DFQATT and CDR2 SNEGSKA (reference sequence). Trimming removed 2 bases from V and 5 bases from J; junction bases left unmatched: 18. This CDR3 has 17 amino acids. The CDR3 sequence: CSARRPGSGAGENEQYF. The CDR3 DNA follows: TGCAGTGCTAGACGACCCGGTTCTGGCGCGGGGGAGAACGAGCAGTACTTC.

The rearrangement uses TRBV7-9 and TRBJ2-5; D gene uncertain. The V gene lost 5 bases and the J gene lost 2 bases, with 12 bases spanning the gap. Germline V gene sequence: CDR1 SEHNR, CDR2 FQNEAQ (reference sequence). The CDR3 is 14 amino acids. CDR3 DNA sequence: TGTGCCAGCAGCCCGATAGCTACGCAAGAGACCCAGTACTTC. Amino acids: CASSPIATQETQYF. The full variable domain, completed using reference TRBV7-9 and TRBJ2-5, is DTGVSQNPRHKITKRGQNVTFRCDPISEHNRLYWYRQTLGQGPEFLTYFQNEAQLEKSRLLSDRFSAERPKGSFSTLEIQRTEQGDSAMYLCASSPIATQETQYFGPGTRLLVL.

This clonotype was detected only a few times. The rearrangement joins TRBV7-3 to TRBJ2-5, with 9 bases that match TRBD2. Germline lookup yields CDR1 SGHTA and CDR2 FQGTGA. This CDR3 is 15 amino acids long. The trim removed 2 bases at V and 5 bases at J, leaving 6 bases unmatched. The CDR3 sequence: CASSLESSGVETQYF. The CDR3 DNA follows: TGTGCCAGCAGCTTAGAATCTAGCGGGGTGGAGACCCAGTACTTC.

This clonotype showed up just a few times. V gene TRBV20-1 combines with J gene TRBJ1-2, with a tentative D call TRBD1 (6 bases). V was cut by 8 bases and J by 0 bases, with 22 bases left in between. Germline V CDR1 and CDR2: DFQATT, SNEGSKA (reference sequence). CDR3 length equals 16 residues. CDR3 residues: CSSRRRGAHTNYGYTF. The CDR3 DNA follows: TGCAGTTCCCGGAGGAGGGGGGCCCATACTAACTATGGCTACACCTTC.

J is TRBJ2-4 and V is TRBV27, with 11 bases aligning to TRBD1. The tail of the sequence fits TRBJ2-7 better, so the J call may be wrong. The CDR3 length is 16 residues. From germline, CDR1 is MNHEY and CDR2 SMNVEV (reference sequence). The CDR3 reads CASSFSGQGAYYEQYF. CDR3 in DNA: TGTGCCAGCAGTTTTTCTGGACAGGGGGCTTACTACGAGCAGTACTTC.

V is TRBV5-4 and J is TRBJ1-2; D gene unclear. Per the germline V gene, CDR1 is SGHNT and CDR2 is YYREEE (reference sequence). The CDR3 has 14 residues. V lost 6 bases and J 6 bases, leaving 18 bases between the germline ends. CDR3 sequence (DNA): TGTGCCAGCACCCAGGAGGGCGCAACGGATGGCTACACCTTC. This encodes CASTQEGATDGYTF.